This T cell receptor beta chain was observed in a study of blood T cell repertoires in COVID-19 (TCRdb year 2020). For context, the study as a whole: The collaborator samples originated in the United States, Italy and Spain and spanned the acute and convalescent phases of COVID-19. Deeply sampled blood TCRbeta repertoires from subjects exposed to, actively infected with, or recovered from COVID-19 were included in the dataset. The prospective study material was composed of cDNA or gDNA derived from T cells, B-cell-depleted T cells, or PBMCs. Sample metadata almost always included a de-identified subject ID, COVID-19 status, age in years and sex. Where available, HLA class I and class II types were taken from metadata supplied by the sample provider and were not determined by assay-based typing. Samples came from the ongoing ImmuneRACE study (first 160 participants) plus 1,254 subjects from 6 global collaborators. The repertoires were released in a freely available public database intended as a resource for research on the immune response to SARS-CoV-2. What the work shows at the level of the full study, not this receptor alone: The quantity of clinical and demographic metadata differed by source and by participant and was supplied without curation.

TCRbeta CDR3 regions were amplified from genomic DNA by means of the immunoSEQ Assay, a bias-controlled multiplex PCR. Per the authors' processing: The number of nucleated cells in each sample was estimated from the amplification of reference gene primers within the assay. To quantify the absolute abundance of each unique TCRbeta CDR3 rearrangement, sequence reads were collapsed and filtered. For each sample, productive Simpson clonality was calculated as the square root of Simpson's diversity index over productive rearrangements. This is the immuneACCESS table as TCRdb keeps it, with only in-frame sequences that have V and J called. A part of the clones is gone; compared with another copy, unresolved V genes explain less than half, and the rest is unexplained. The D gene and trimming were derived from the DNA, and the V and J assignments and clone size from that table. Present in this sample are 300,000 to 350,000 clones, approximately 85% of which were seen just once. The ten top clones hold over 2% of the sample.

Regarding this clone: The specificity of this receptor is unknown. No base quality values were provided; no much bigger clone lies one nucleotide off.

The CDR3 sequence holds 13 residues, the cysteine and phenylalanine included. The DNA shown is the 39-base CDR3, in frame from base 1. Clipping removes 5 bases from V and 8 bases from J, with 9 as the unmatched junction base count. For CDR1 and CDR2, the germline V gene (reference sequence) lists SEHNR and FQNEAQ. In the prospective study, participants were roughly 18 to 95 years old, resided in 24 geographic areas of the United States, and were enrolled through a virtual design. In the prospective study, cohorts were assigned on the basis of participant-reported clinical history obtained from a screening survey and a study questionnaire. Recovered participants in ImmuneRACE Cohort 3 were defined by two consecutive negative NP/OP PCR tests, clearance by a healthcare professional, or resolution of symptoms. In the prospective study, mobile phlebotomists collected whole blood, serum and a nasopharyngeal or oropharyngeal swab from each participant. Prospective study participants could optionally give additional blood draws and questionnaires over an approximately two-month period. Prospective study blood samples were shipped either frozen or at room temperature before DNA extraction.

Rearrangement joined TRBV7-9 to TRBJ2-7; TRBD1 matches 7 bases in the middle. The sequence was obtained from a man younger than 45 who had recovered from COVID-19. Sequencing input: PBMCs or T cells enriched from blood (not recorded which). Read as DNA, the sequence is TGTGCCAGCAGCGCAACCCGGGACAGCCAGCAGTACTTC. The resulting protein is CASSATRDSQQYF.